The clone carrying this TCR beta chain occurred many times. The data were obtained in a study of CD8+CD57+ T cells in acquired aplastic anemia. J lost 0 bases, V lost 9 bases, and 4 bases had no gene match. There are 14 residues in the CDR3. Looked up from germline, CDR1 is MNHNS and CDR2 is SASEGT. Profiling that covered TCR beta VDJ and CDR3 relied on genomic DNA as its template. Each CDR3 protein is one row after TCRdb ran MiXCR on the reads. This sample has hundreds of thousands of distinct CDR3 sequences, with about three fifths found just once. The patients chosen for sequencing had shown expansion of CD8+CD57+ cells (detected by flow cytometry). All patients were therapy-naive when blood was sampled.

The TCR sequence derives from a human donor with aplastic anemia. Sequenced sample: sorted CD4+, CD8+, or CD8+CD57+ T cells (not recorded which) from PBMCs. V gene TRBV6-1 combines with J gene TRBJ1-1; TRBD1 matches 10 bases. In nucleotides, the CDR3 is TGTGCCAGTCATGACAGGGGGCTGAACACTGAAGCTTTCTTT. Translating gives CASHDRGLNTEAFF.